This TCR beta chain was obtained from a study of blood T cell repertoires in COVID-19. Background on the study: Samples came from the United States, Italy and Spain, spanning acute and convalescent COVID-19. From T cells, B-cell-depleted T cells, or PBMCs came the material, which was cDNA or gDNA.

In the study's own analysis: Scientists estimated how many nucleated cells there were by amplifying reference gene primers. The table came from immunoSEQ multiplex PCR; TCRdb's copy has only in-frame clones and leaves some out. V, J and clone size are those of that table, while D and trimming were read from the DNA. This table has 160,000 or so clones, approximately 90% appearing once. From germline, CDR1 is ENHRY and CDR2 SYGVKD. V dropped 2 bases and J dropped 4 bases, with 20 bases sitting between them. The CDR3 length is 17 residues. The V and J genes are TRBV10-3 and TRBJ1-1, with a weak D call TRBD1 (6 bases). This receptor was identified in an older woman with acute or convalescent COVID-19. The sample was peripheral blood. The CDR3 region is CAISETGTPRAATEAFF. In DNA form, the CDR3 reads TGTGCCATCAGTGAGACAGGGACACCGCGTGCGGCCACTGAAGCTTTCTTT.